The T cell receptor (beta chain) described here comes from a study of T cell responses to AZD1222 COVID-19 vaccine. Study summary: Samples with a second dose at about 4 or about 12 weeks were pooled together. Study findings and constraints: Donors were mostly white British, more females; clonal diversity possibly underestimated. Unmutated variant regions are reportedly targeted by nearly half of spike-specific TCRs.

A word on this clone: What it binds is unknown.

V lost 5 bases to trimming and J lost 8 bases; unmatched junction nucleotides: 16. CDR3 length: 16 residues. Germline-derived CDR1 and CDR2 are SGHNT and YENEEA. The assay was immunoSEQ multiplex PCR, and TCRdb's table has in-frame clones only and misses some. The profile covers approximately 110,000 clones, with over 75% appearing a single time and approximately 6.2% taken by the ten largest. Sequencing used peripheral blood, obtained on day 0 of AZD1222 vaccination. V and J are TRBV11-3 and TRBJ2-3; the match to TRBD2 covers 7 bases. The TCR was taken from an adult in good health. The CDR3 here is CASSPVTSDHLGTQYF. The CDR3, as DNA: TGTGCCAGCAGCCCAGTAACTAGCGACCACCTCGGTACGCAGTATTTT.